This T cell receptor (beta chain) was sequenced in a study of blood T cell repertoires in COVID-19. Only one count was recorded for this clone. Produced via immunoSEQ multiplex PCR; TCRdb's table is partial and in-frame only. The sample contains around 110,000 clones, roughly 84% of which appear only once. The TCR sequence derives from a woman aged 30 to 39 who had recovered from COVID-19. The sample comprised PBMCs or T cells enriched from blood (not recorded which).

The CDR3 DNA reads TGCGCCAGCAGCCAACAAAGGACTAGCGGCATAGCCAAAAACATTCAGTACTTC. Amino acid sequence: CASSQQRTSGIAKNIQYF. This chain uses TRBV4-3 with TRBJ2-4, with 10 bases aligning to TRBD2. The CDR3 is 18 amino acids. Trimming cost V 2 bases and J 0 bases; bases outside gene matches: 7. Germline V CDR1 and CDR2: LGHNA, YSLEER.